The 16 T cell receptor beta chains in this list originate from one sample, sequenced in a study of beta chain features in type 1 diabetes. cDNA synthesis used the whole RNA isolate, giving expressed TCRB sequences. The assay was immunoSEQ multiplex PCR, and TCRdb's table has in-frame clones only and misses some. The table shows about 270,000 clones, with over 11% occurring only once. Study-wide points: Among all four CD4+ subsets, Type 1 diabetes patients had TCRB CDR3s that were moderately but significantly shorter.

These receptors are not linked to any known antigen. Material for sequencing was naive CD4+ T cells from blood. Every receptor here comes from a man under 40 with type 1 diabetes.

The table lists this clone with a few counts. This chain connects TRBV19 to TRBJ2-2; D is ambiguous. Per germline, CDR1 LNHDA and CDR2 SQIVND (reference sequence). V lost 3 bases, J lost 0 bases, and 11 bases lay in between. The length of the CDR3 is 16 residues. CDR3 coding DNA: TGTGCCAGTAGTATTGGTCAGGCTGCGAACACCGGGGAGCTGTTTTTT. Translation: CASSIGQAANTGELFF.

This clone was observed a handful of times. This same CDR3 is encoded by further DNA sequences in the sample. The CDR3 sequence: CASSSTSGTYEQYF. The CDR3 nucleotides are TGCGCCAGCAGCTCGACTAGCGGGACCTACGAGCAGTACTTC. The chain has TRBV5-1 and TRBJ2-7; TRBD2 agrees at 11 bases. CDR1 and CDR2 (germline): SGHRS, YFSETQ. The CDR3 contains 14 residues. After removal of 3 bases from V and 2 bases from J, the junction contained 1 base not matched to a gene.

This clone has only a few counts. V usage is TRBV18 and J usage is TRBJ1-1; the D is unclear. V lost 2 bases and J lost 0, with 10 bases in between. The CDR3 sequence is 15 residues long. From germline, CDR1 is KGHSH and CDR2 LQKENI. CDR3 DNA: TGTGCCAGCTCACCAACCAGTCCTCTGAACACTGAAGCTTTCTTT. Translation: CASSPTSPLNTEAFF. Together with reference TRBV18 and TRBJ1-1, the CDR3 gives the full variable domain: NAGVMQNPRHLVRRRGQEARLRCSPMKGHSHVYWYRQLPEEGLKFMVYLQKENIIDESGMPKERFSAEFPKEGPSILRIQQVVRGDSAAYFCASSPTSPLNTEAFFGQGTRLTVV.

This clone was counted only a few times. CDR3 in DNA: TGCGCCAGCAGCTTGGACGGGCTAGCGACCGCCTACGAGCAGTACTTC. Translating it yields CASSLDGLATAYEQYF. J is TRBJ2-7 and V is TRBV5-1; tentative D call: TRBD2 (6 bases). The V and J ends lost 0 bases and 2 bases respectively, with 15 bases between them. The CDR3 has 16 amino acids. In germline, CDR1 is SGHRS, CDR2 YFSETQ.

The gene calls are TRBV11-2 and TRBJ1-4; D is undetermined. Trimming shortened V by 5 bases and J by 1 base, and 8 bases separated the two germline ends. Germline CDR1 is SGHAT and CDR2 is FQNNGV. The CDR3 length is 14 residues. The CDR3 loop is CASSRALTNEKLFF. DNA of the CDR3: TGTGCCAGCAGCCGTGCGTTAACTAATGAAAAACTGTTTTTT.

This clone was picked up a small number of times. The rearrangement joins TRBV28 to TRBJ2-1; the D gene is possibly TRBD2 (6 bases). This CDR3 spans 12 amino acids. Germline values: CDR1 MDHEN, CDR2 SYDVKM. V lost 2 bases and J 7 bases, leaving 6 bases between the germline ends. The DNA for the CDR3 is TGTGCCAGCAGTTTAGCGGGGAATGAGCAGTTCTTC. Its protein product is CASSLAGNEQFF.

There are a few counts of this clone. This rearrangement joins TRBV19 to TRBJ2-7; tentatively, D is TRBD2 (6 bases). Trimming took off 5 bases at V and 2 bases at J, with 13 bases between the two ends. In germline, CDR1 is LNHDA, CDR2 SQIVND (reference sequence). This CDR3 spans 14 amino acids. CDR3 region: CASSPTASAYEQYF. CDR3 DNA: TGTGCCAGTAGTCCCACGGCTAGCGCCTACGAGCAGTACTTC. Combining the CDR3 with reference TRBV19 and TRBJ2-7 gives the whole variable domain DGGITQSPKYLFRKEGQNVTLSCEQNLNHDAMYWYRQDPGQGLRLIYYSQIVNDFQKGDIAEGYSVSREKKESFPLTVTSAQKNPTAFYLCASSPTASAYEQYFGPGTRLTVT.

This clone was seen only a few times. The V and J genes are TRBV9 and TRBJ2-1; 7 nucleotides align to TRBD2. CDR3 length equals 13 residues. Trimming at V came to 2 bases and at J to 7 bases, leaving 3 bases not matched to a gene. CDR1 is SGDLS, CDR2 YYNGEE, per germline. CDR3 coding DNA: TGTGCCAGCAGCGTGCTTAGCGGGAATGAGCAGTTCTTC. As protein: CASSVLSGNEQFF.

This rearrangement joins TRBV30 to TRBJ2-7; the D gene is possibly TRBD1 (5 bases). CDR1 is GTSNPN, CDR2 SVGIG, per germline (reference sequence). This CDR3 comprises 12 residues. V gave up 3 bases and J gave up 7 bases, with 13 bases separating them. CDR3 protein: CAWSETSGEQYF. CDR3 DNA sequence: TGTGCCTGGAGCGAAACCTCAGGGGAGCAGTACTTC.

V is TRBV18 and J is TRBJ2-1, with D maybe TRBD1 (7 bases). From germline, CDR1 is KGHSH and CDR2 LQKENI. V dropped 4 bases and J dropped 4 bases, with 17 bases sitting between them. The CDR3 covers 16 residues. The CDR3 here is CASSRTGGTAYNEQFF. In nucleotides, the CDR3 is TGTGCCAGCTCACGTACCGGAGGGACAGCGTACAATGAGCAGTTCTTC.

V gene TRBV4-3 combines with J gene TRBJ2-7; perhaps TRBD2 as D (6 bases). V was shortened by 0 bases and J by 6 bases, with 9 bases between the two germline ends. This CDR3 contains 13 residues. CDR1 is LGHNA and CDR2 is YSLEER in the germline V gene. CDR3 sequence (DNA): TGCGCCAGCAGCCAAGAGCGGGGATTCGAGCAGTACTTC. Translating gives CASSQERGFEQYF.

This clone was observed a few times. The chain has TRBV5-1 and TRBJ1-4; D is undetermined. CDR3 size: 11 residues. The V gene lost 1 base and the J gene lost 10 bases, with 5 bases spanning the gap. CDR1 is SGHRS and CDR2 is YFSETQ in the germline V gene. This CDR3 is CASSLSGKLFF. In DNA, the CDR3 is TGCGCCAGCAGCTTGTCAGGAAAACTGTTTTTT.

This clone showed up just a few times. V is TRBV5-6 and J is TRBJ2-7; possibly TRBD1 for D (5 bases). V was shortened by 3 bases and J by 7 bases, with 23 bases between the two germline ends. Germline V CDR1 and CDR2: SGHDT, YYEEEE. The CDR3 extends over 16 amino acids. CDR3 residues: CASSSYWGTSRKEQYF. CDR3 coding DNA: TGTGCCAGCAGCTCGTACTGGGGCACTTCCCGTAAAGAGCAGTACTTC.

The V call is TRBV5-1, the J call TRBJ2-1, with D unclear. The V gene lost 0 bases and the J gene lost 2 bases, with 9 bases spanning the gap. This CDR3 has 15 amino acids. The V gene's germline CDR1 is SGHRS and CDR2 YFSETQ. The CDR3 coding sequence is TGCGCCAGCAGCTTGGTTAATGGCCCCTACAATGAGCAGTTCTTC. Its protein product is CASSLVNGPYNEQFF.

The table lists this clone with a few counts. The rearrangement uses TRBV5-4 and TRBJ2-5, with a possible D match to TRBD2 (6 bases). V was shortened by 0 bases and J by 5 bases, with 17 bases between the two germline ends. CDR1 and CDR2 (germline): SGHNT, YYREEE (reference sequence). The CDR3 sequence is 16 residues long. The CDR3 nucleotides read TGTGCCAGCAGCTTGGCTGGCCTAGCGTTACGGGAGACCCAGTACTTC. This encodes CASSLAGLALRETQYF.

The chain is built from TRBV6-5 and TRBJ2-1; a possible D gene is TRBD2 (6 bases). V was clipped by 6 bases and J by 4 bases, with 13 bases between them. The CDR3 sequence is 14 residues long. The V gene's germline CDR1 is MNHEY and CDR2 SVGAGI. The CDR3 DNA reads as TGTGCCAGCAGACGGGCCGGAGGGTACAATGAGCAGTTCTTC. It yields the protein CASRRAGGYNEQFF.